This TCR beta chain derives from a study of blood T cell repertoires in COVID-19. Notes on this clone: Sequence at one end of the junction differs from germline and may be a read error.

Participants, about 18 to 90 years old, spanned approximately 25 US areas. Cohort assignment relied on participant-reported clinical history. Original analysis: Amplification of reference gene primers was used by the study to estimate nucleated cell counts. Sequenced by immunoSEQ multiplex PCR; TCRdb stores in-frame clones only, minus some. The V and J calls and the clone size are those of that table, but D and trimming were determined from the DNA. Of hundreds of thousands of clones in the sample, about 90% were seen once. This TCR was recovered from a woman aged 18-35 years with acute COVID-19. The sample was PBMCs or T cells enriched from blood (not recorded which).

Here the CDR3 DNA reads TGTGCCAGCTGGGGACATGACAGCCGCCACCTTTTT. Protein: CASWGHDSRHLF. The chain combines TRBV2 with TRBJ1-3, with D perhaps TRBD1 (6 bases). In germline, CDR1 is SNHLY, CDR2 FYNNEI. The CDR3 runs 12 residues.